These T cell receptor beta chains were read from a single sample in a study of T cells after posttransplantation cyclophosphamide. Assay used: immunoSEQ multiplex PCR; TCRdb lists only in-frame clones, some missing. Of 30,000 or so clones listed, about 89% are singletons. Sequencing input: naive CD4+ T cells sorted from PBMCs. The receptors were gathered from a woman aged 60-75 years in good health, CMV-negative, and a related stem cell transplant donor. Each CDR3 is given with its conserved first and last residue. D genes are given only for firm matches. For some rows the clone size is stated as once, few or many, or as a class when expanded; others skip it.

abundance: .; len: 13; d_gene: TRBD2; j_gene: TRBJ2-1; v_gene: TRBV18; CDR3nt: TGTGCCAGCTCACCATCGGGGGGATCCCTGCGGTTCTTC; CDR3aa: CASSPSGGSLRFF
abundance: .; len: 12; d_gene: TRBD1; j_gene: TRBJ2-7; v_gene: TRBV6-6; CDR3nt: TGTGCCAGCAGACAGGGGTCCTACGAGCAGTACTTC; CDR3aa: CASRQGSYEQYF
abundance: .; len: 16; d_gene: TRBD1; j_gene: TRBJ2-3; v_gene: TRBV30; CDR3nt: TGTGCCTGGAGTGTTCAGGGGGCGCAAATGACAGATACGCAGTATTTT; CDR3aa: CAWSVQGAQMTDTQYF
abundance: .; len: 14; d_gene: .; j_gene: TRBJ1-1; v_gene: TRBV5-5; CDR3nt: TGTGCCAGCAGCTTACGGGAGATCTCCCGGGGGGCTTTCTTT; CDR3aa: CASSLREISRGAFF
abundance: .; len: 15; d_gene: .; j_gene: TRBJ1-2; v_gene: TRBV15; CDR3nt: TGTGCCACCAGTAGGGAGGGGGGATTGAGCTATGGCTACACCTTC; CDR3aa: CATSREGGLSYGYTF
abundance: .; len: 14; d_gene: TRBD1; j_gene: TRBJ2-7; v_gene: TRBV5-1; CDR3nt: TGCGCCAGCAGCCCTGGACAGGGACGCCACGAGCAGTACTTC; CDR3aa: CASSPGQGRHEQYF
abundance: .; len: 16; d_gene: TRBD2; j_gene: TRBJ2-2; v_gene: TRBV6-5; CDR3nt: TGTGCCAGCAGTTACTCAAGCGGGAGGCTACGCGGGGAGCTGTTTTTT; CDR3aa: CASSYSSGRLRGELFF
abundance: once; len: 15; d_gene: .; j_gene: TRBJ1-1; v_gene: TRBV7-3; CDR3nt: TGTGCCAGCAGCCTAGCTATCATGAGGCGAACTGAAGCTTTCTTT; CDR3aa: CASSLAIMRRTEAFF
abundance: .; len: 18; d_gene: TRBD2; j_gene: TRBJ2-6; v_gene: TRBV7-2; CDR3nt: TGTGCCAGCAGCTTAGTGACTAGCGGGGTCTCTGGGGCCAACGTCCTGACTTTC; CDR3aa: CASSLVTSGVSGANVLTF
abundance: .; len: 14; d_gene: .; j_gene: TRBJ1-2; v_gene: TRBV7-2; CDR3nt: TGTGCCAGCAGCACAGACAGGAGGTTGTACGGCTACACCTTC; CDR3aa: CASSTDRRLYGYTF
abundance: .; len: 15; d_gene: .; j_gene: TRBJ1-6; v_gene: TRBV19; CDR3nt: TGTGCCAGTAGTATAGCCGGAGCGCTAAATTCGCCCCTCCACTTT; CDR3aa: CASSIAGALNSPLHF
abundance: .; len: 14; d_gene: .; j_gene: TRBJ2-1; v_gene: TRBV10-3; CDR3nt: TGTGCCATCAGGCCGGGGGTAGACTACAATGAGCAGTTCTTC; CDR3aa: CAIRPGVDYNEQFF
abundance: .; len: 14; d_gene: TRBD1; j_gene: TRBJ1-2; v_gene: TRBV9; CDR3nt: TGTGCCAGCAGCGCCCAAACAGGGGACTATGGCTACACCTTC; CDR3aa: CASSAQTGDYGYTF
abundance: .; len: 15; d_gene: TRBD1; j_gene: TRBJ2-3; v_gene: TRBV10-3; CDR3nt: TGTGCCATCAGTGAGGTGGACAGGGGCACAGATACGCAGTATTTT; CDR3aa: CAISEVDRGTDTQYF
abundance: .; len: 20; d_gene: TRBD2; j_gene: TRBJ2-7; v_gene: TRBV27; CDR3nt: TGTGCCAGCAGTATCTCTCGGACTAGCGCGAACCCTAGAACCGCCTACGAGCAGTACTTC; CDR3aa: CASSISRTSANPRTAYEQYF
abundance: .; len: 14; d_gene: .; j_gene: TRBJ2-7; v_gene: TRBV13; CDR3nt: TGTGCCAGCAGCTATGGTAGCGGTACGTACGAGCAGTACTTC; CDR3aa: CASSYGSGTYEQYF
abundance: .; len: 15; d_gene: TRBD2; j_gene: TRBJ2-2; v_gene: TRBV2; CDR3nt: TGTGCCAGCATGCGGGGGGGCCGCGGCACCGGGGAGCTGTTTTTT; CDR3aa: CASMRGGRGTGELFF
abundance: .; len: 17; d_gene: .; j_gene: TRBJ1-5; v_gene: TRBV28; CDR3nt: TGTGCCAGCAGTCCTTACTCCGGACACCAAGGGGCTCGGCCCCAGCATTTT; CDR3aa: CASSPYSGHQGARPQHF
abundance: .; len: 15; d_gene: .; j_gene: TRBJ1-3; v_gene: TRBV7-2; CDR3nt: TGTGCCAGCAGCCCTACAGGGCCCTCTGGAAACACCATATATTTT; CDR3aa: CASSPTGPSGNTIYF
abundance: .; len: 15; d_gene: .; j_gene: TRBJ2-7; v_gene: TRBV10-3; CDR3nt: TGTGCCATCAGTGAGTCGAGGCAGGGAAGGACCGAGCAGTACTTC; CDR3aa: CAISESRQGRTEQYF
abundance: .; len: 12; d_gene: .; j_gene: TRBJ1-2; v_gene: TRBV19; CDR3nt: TGTGCCAGTAGTCGGAGAGACTATGGCTACACCTTC; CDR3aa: CASSRRDYGYTF
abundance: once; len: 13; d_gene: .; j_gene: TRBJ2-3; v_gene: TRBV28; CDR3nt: TGTGCCAGCAGTTTGGCGGCCACAGATACGCAGTATTTT; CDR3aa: CASSLAATDTQYF
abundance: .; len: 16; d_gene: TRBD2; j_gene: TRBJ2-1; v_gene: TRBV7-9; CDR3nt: TGTGCCAGCAGCTTCGGGCTAGCGGACACCTACAATGAGCAGTTCTTC; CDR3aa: CASSFGLADTYNEQFF
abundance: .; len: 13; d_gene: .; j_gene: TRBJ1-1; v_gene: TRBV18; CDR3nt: TGTGCCAGCTCACCCGACAAATACACTGAAGCTTTCTTT; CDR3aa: CASSPDKYTEAFF
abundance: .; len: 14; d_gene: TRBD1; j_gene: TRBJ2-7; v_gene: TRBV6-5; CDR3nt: TGTGCCAGCAGACCCGGGACAGGGGCCTACGAGCAGTACTTC; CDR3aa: CASRPGTGAYEQYF
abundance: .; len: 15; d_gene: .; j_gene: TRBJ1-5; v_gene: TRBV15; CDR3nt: TGTGCCACCAGCAGAGACGGTGTTGGCAATCAGCCCCAGCATTTT; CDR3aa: CATSRDGVGNQPQHF
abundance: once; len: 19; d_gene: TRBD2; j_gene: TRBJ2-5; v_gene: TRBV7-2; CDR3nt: TGTGCCAGCAGCTTACCCCGGACTAGCGGGGGGAAAGGCCAAGAGACCCAGTACTTC; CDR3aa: CASSLPRTSGGKGQETQYF
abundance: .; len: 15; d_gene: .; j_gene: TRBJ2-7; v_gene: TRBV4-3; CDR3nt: TGCGCCAGCAGCCAAGAGTTGGGCTGGAACTACGAGCAGTACTTC; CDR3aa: CASSQELGWNYEQYF
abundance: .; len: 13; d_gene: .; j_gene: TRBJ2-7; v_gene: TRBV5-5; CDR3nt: TGTGCCAGCAGCTTGGCAAACTTCATCGAGCAGTACTTC; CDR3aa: CASSLANFIEQYF
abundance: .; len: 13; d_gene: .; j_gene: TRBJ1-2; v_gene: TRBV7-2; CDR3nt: TGTGCCAGCAGCTTAAGGCAGGGTTATGGCTACACCTTC; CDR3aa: CASSLRQGYGYTF
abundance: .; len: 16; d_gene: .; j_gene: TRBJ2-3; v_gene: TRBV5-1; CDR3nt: TGCGCCAGCAGCCCCAGGGGCGGGGGCAACACAGATACGCAGTATTTT; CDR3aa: CASSPRGGGNTDTQYF
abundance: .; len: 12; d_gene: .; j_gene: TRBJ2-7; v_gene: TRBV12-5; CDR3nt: TGTGCTAGCTGGACTCTAACCCCCGAGCAGTACTTC; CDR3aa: CASWTLTPEQYF
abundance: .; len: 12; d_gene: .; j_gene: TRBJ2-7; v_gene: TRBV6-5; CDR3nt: TGTGCCAGCAACAACCGGGGAGGCGAGCAGTACTTC; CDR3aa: CASNNRGGEQYF
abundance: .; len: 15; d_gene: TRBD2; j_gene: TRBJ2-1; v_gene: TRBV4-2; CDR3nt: TGTGCCAGCAGCCTCGGACTAGCGGCCTACAATGAGCAGTTCTTC; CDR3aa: CASSLGLAAYNEQFF
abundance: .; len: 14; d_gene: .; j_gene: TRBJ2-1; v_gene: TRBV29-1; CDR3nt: TGCAGCGTTGGGTTTAGCGGAGCTCACAATGAGCAGTTCTTC; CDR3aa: CSVGFSGAHNEQFF
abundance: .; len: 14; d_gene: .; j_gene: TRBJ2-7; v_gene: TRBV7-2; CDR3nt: TGTGCCAGCAGCTTCCGCCCTGACTTGTACGAGCAGTACTTC; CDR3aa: CASSFRPDLYEQYF
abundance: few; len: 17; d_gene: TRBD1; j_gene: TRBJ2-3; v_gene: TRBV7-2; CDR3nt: TGTGCCAGCAGCTTAGGAAGGGGGCGGGCTAGCACAGATACGCAGTATTTT; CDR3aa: CASSLGRGRASTDTQYF
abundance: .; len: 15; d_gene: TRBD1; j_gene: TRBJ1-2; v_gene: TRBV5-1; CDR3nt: TGCGCCAGCAGCTTGGGGGGGACAGGGTACCCCGGCTACACCTTC; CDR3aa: CASSLGGTGYPGYTF
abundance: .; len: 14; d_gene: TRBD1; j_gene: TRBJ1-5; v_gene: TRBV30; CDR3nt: TGTGCCTGGGGGGGGACAGGGACGAATCAGCCCCAGCATTTT; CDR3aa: CAWGGTGTNQPQHF
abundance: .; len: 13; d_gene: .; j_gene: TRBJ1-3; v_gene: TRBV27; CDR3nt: TGTGCCAGCAGTTTAATTAGTGGAAACACCATATATTTT; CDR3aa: CASSLISGNTIYF
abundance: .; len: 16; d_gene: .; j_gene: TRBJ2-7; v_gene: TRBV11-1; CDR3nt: TGTGCCAGCAGCCGCTTCAGTCGGGGAACCTCCTACGAGCAGTACTTC; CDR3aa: CASSRFSRGTSYEQYF
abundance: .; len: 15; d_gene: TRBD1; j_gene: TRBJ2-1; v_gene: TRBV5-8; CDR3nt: TGTGCCAGCAGCTGGTCGGACAGGGGGCCTGGTGAGCAGTTCTTC; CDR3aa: CASSWSDRGPGEQFF
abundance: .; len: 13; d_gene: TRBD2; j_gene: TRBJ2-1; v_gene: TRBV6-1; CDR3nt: TGTGCCAGCATAGGTCTAGCGGGCGGTGAGCAGTTCTTC; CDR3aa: CASIGLAGGEQFF
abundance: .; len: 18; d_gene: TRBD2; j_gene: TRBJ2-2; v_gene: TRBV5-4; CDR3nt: TGTGCCAGCAGCTTATCGACCGCGGGAGGGTTATACACCGGGGAGCTGTTTTTT; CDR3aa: CASSLSTAGGLYTGELFF
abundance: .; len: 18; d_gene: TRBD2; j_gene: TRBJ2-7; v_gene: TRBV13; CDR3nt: TGTGCCAGCAGCTTAGACTTCAGGACTAGCGTCAGTTCCTACGAGCAGTACTTC; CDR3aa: CASSLDFRTSVSSYEQYF
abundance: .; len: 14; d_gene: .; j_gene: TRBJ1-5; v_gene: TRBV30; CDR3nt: TGTGCCTGGACTGCAGGCCAGCACAATCAGCCCCAGCATTTT; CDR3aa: CAWTAGQHNQPQHF
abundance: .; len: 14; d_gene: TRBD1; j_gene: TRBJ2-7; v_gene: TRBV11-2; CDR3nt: TGTGCCAGCAGGAGAGACAGGGAAACCTACGAGCAGTACTTC; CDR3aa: CASRRDRETYEQYF
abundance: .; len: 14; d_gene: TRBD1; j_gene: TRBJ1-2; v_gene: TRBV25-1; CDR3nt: TGTGCCAGCAGTTCTACAGGGGGTAACTATGGCTACACCTTC; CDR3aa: CASSSTGGNYGYTF
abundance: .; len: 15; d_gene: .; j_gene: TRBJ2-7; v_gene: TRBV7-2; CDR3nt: TGTGCCAGCAGCTTAGGGGACGGGGGACCCTACGAGCAGTACTTC; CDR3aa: CASSLGDGGPYEQYF
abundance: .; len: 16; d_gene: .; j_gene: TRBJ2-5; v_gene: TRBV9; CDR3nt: TGTGCCAGCAGCGTAGGAAATACCTGGGAGGTGGAGACCCAGTACTTC; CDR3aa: CASSVGNTWEVETQYF
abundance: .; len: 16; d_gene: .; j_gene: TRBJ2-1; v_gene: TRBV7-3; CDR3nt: TGTGCCAGCAGCTGGAAGGGGGGAGGGCCTTTTAATGAGCAGTTCTTC; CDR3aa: CASSWKGGGPFNEQFF
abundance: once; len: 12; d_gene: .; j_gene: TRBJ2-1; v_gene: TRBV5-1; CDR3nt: TGCGCCAGCAGCTTGGAGAGGAGTGAGCAGTTCTTC; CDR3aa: CASSLERSEQFF